This TCR beta chain was observed in a study of T cell repertoires in cytomegalovirus infection. As regards this clonotype: Its antigen is still unknown.

Overall study results and limits: CMV-specific HLA-C-restricted TCR beta clonotypes dominated the ex vivo response. People with CMV and the relevant HLA were identified by cumulative public TCR beta family frequency.

Per the germline V gene, CDR1 is SGHDT and CDR2 is YYEEEE. This CDR3 is 16 amino acids long. V lost 4 bases, J lost 4 bases, and 12 bases stayed unmatched. TCRdb re-called the reads with MiXCR, one entry per CDR3 protein. The sample lists about 740,000 distinct CDR3 sequences, around 31% occurring once. The sample was cultured PBMCs, taken from culture after CMV antigen stimulation. The sequence derives from a human donor in good health (CMV status not recorded). Some clones in this sample may be carry-over from other donors' samples. The chain combines TRBV5-6 with TRBJ1-2; 8 nucleotides align to TRBD1. The CDR3 spells CASSPRTGYSLYGYTF. The CDR3 coding sequence is TGTGCCAGCAGCCCACGGACAGGGTACTCCCTCTATGGCTACACCTTC. Drawing the rest from reference TRBV5-6 and TRBJ1-2, the complete variable domain is DAGVTQSPTHLIKTRGQQVTLRCSPKSGHDTVSWYQQALGQGPQFIFQYYEEEERQRGNFPDRFSGHQFPNYSSELNVNALLLGDSALYLCASSPRTGYSLYGYTFGSGTRLTVV.